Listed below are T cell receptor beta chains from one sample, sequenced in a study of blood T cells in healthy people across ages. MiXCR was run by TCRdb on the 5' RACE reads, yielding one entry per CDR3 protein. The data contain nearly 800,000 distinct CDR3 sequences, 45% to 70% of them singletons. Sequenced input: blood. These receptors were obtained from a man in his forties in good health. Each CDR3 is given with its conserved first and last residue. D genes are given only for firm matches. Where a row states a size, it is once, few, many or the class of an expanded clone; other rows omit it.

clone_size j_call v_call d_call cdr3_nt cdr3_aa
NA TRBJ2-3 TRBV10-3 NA TGTGCCACTCAGTGGCGGAGCACAGATACGCAGTATTTT CATQWRSTDTQYF
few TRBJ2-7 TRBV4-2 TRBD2 TGTGCCAGCAGCCAAGATCAGGGACTAGCGGGAGGGCCTATCTACGAGCAGTACTTC CASSQDQGLAGGPIYEQYF
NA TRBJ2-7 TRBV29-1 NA TGCAGCGTTGAAGGGACGGCCTACGAGCAGTACTTC CSVEGTAYEQYF
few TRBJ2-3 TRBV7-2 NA TGTGCCAGCCGGCCCGACACAGATACGCAGTATTTT CASRPDTDTQYF
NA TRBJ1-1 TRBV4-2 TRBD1 TGTGCCAGCAGCCTTCGGACAGGGGAGGTAGGGAACACTGAAGCTTTCTTT CASSLRTGEVGNTEAFF
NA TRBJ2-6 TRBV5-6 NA TGTGCCAGCAGCTTGGCCAGGGTAAGGGGGGCCAACGTCCTGACTTTC CASSLARVRGANVLTF
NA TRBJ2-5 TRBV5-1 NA TGCGCCAGCAGCTTGGTCCCCGGAGAGACCCAGTACTTC CASSLVPGETQYF
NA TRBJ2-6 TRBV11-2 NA TGTGCCAGCAGCTTAGTTACCCCCAAGGTCCTGACTTTC CASSLVTPKVLTF
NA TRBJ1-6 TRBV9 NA TGTGCCAGCAGCGACAGCTCCTATAATTCACCCCTCCACTTT CASSDSSYNSPLHF
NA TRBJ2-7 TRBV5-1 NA TGCGCCAGCAGCCACCGACCGCGCGAACGCCTCTCCTACGAGCAGTACTTC CASSHRPRERLSYEQYF
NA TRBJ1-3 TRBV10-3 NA TGTGCCATCAAGGACAGTGGCTCTGGAAACACCATATATTTT CAIKDSGSGNTIYF
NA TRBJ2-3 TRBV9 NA TGTGCCAGCAGCGTAGCAGGGGTGATCACAGATACGCAGTATTTT CASSVAGVITDTQYF
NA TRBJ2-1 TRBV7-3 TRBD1 TGCGCCAGCAGCTTATTGACAGGGAATTACAATGAGCAGTTCTTC CASSLLTGNYNEQFF
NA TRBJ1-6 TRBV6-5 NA TGTGCCAGCAGTTACTACCTTAGTCAACAGGGTAATAATTCACCCCTCCACTTT CASSYYLSQQGNNSPLHF
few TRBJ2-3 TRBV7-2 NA TGTGCCAGCAGCCCCCTTTCGGGCGGAGGCACAGATACGCAGTATTTT CASSPLSGGGTDTQYF
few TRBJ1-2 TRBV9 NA TGTGCCAGCAGCGAAGGGACTTTTGGCTACACCTTC CASSEGTFGYTF
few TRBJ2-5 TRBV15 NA TGTGCCACCAGCAGACCCCCGTCACAAGAGACCCAGTACTTC CATSRPPSQETQYF
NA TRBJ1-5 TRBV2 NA TGTGCCAGCAGTGTCGAGGCAAACGGAAATCAGCCCCAGCATTTT CASSVEANGNQPQHF
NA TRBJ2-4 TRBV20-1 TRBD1 TGCAGTGCTAGAGCCTATCTGTCCGCCAACCGGGACAGTACCCTAGCCAAAAACATTCAGTACTTC CSARAYLSANRDSTLAKNIQYF
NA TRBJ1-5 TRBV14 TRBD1 TGTGCCAGCAGCCACCGACAGGGCACCCAGCATTTT CASSHRQGTQHF
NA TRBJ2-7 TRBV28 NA TGTGCCGGCTCTCCACCAGGGGCTACCTACGAGCAGTACTTC CAGSPPGATYEQYF
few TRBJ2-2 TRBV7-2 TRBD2 TGTGCCAGCAGCTTAGTAGGGACTAGCGGGACGTTTAGGACCGGGGAGCTGTTTTTT CASSLVGTSGTFRTGELFF
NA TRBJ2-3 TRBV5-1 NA TGCGCCAGCAGCTTGACGGGGGACCTCAGGGATACGCAGTATTTT CASSLTGDLRDTQYF
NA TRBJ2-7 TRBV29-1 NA TGCAGCGTTGGACCAGCCTACGAGCAGTACTTC CSVGPAYEQYF
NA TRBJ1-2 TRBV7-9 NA TGTGCCAGCAGCCCAGGAGCAGGCCTCGGCTACACCTTC CASSPGAGLGYTF